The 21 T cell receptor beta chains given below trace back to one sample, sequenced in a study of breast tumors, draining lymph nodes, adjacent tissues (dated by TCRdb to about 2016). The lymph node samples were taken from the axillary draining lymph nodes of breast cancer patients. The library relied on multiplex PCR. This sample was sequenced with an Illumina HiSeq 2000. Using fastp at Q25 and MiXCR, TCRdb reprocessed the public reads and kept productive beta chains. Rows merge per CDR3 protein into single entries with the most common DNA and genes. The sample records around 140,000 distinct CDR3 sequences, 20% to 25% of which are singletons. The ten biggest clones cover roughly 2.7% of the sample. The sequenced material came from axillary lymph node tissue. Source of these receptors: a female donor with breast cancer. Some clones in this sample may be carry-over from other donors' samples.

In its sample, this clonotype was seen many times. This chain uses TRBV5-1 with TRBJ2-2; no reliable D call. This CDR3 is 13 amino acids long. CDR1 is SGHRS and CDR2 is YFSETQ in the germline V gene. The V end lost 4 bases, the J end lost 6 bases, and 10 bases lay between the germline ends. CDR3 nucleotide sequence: TGCGCCAGCAGCCCAACTCCCGCCGGGGAGCTGTTTTTT. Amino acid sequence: CASSPTPAGELFF.

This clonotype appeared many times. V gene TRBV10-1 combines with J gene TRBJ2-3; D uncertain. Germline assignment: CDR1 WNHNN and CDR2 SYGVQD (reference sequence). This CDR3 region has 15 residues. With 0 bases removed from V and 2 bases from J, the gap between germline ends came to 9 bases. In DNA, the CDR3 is TGCGCCAGCAGTGAGTCGATTTGGGCCACAGATACGCAGTATTTT. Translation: CASSESIWATDTQYF.

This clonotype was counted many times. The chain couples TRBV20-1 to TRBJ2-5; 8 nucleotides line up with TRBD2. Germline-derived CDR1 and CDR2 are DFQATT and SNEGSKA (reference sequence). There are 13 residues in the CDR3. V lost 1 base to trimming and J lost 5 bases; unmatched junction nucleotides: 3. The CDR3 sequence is CSARVSGTETQYF. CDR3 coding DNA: TGCAGTGCTAGAGTTAGCGGGACGGAGACCCAGTACTTC.

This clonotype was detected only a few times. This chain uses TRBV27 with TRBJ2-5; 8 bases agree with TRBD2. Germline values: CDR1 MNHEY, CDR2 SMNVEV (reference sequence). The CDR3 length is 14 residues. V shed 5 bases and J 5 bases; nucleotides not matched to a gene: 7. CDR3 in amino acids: CASSRTGGVETQYF. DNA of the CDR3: TGTGCCAGCAGTCGCACGGGGGGGGTGGAGACCCAGTACTTC.

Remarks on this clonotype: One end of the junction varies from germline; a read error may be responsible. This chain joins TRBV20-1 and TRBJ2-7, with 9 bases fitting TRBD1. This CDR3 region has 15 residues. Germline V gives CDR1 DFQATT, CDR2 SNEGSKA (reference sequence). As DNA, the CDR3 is TGCCGTGCTTTCTCCCTGGGACAGGGATCTCGCGAGCAGTACTTC. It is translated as CRAFSLGQGSREQYF.

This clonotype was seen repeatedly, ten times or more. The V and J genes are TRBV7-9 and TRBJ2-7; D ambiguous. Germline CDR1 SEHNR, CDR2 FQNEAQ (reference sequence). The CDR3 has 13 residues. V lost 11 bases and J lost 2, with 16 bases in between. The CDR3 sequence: CASSRPLAYEQYF. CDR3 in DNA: TGTGCCTCCAGCCGACCGTTAGCCTACGAGCAGTACTTC.

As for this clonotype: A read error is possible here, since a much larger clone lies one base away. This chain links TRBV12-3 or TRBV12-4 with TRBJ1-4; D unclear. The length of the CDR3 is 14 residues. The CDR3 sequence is CANSLTATNEKLFF. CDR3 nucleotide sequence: TGTGCCAACAGTTTAACAGCAACTAATGAAAAACTGTTTTTT.

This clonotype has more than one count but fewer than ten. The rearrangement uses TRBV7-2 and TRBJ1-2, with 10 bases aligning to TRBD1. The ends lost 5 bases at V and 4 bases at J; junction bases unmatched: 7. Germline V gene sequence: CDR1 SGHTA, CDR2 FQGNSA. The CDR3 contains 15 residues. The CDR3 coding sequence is TGTGCCAGCAGCCCCCGACAGGGGGCAAGCTATGGCTACACCTTC. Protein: CASSPRQGASYGYTF.

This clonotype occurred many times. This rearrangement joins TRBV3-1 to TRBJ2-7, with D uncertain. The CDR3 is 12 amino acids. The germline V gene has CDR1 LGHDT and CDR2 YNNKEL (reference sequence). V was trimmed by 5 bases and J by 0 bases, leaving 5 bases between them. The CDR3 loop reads CASSIASYEQYF. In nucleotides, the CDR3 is TGTGCCAGCAGCATCGCCTCCTACGAGCAGTACTTC.

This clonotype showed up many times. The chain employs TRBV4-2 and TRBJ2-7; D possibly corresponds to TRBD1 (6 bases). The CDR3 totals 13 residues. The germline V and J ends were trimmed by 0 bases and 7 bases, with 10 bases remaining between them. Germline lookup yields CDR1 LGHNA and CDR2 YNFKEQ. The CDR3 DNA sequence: TGTGCCAGCAGCCAAGATGTCAGGGGTGAGCAGTACTTC. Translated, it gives CASSQDVRGEQYF.

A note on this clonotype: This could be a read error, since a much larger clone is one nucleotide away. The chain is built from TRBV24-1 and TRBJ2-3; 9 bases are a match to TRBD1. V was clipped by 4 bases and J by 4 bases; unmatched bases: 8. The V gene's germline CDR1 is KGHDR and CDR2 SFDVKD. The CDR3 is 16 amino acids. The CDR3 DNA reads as TGTGCCACCAGTGAAGATGGACAGGGGACGGCAGATACGCAGTATTTT. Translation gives CATSEDGQGTADTQYF.

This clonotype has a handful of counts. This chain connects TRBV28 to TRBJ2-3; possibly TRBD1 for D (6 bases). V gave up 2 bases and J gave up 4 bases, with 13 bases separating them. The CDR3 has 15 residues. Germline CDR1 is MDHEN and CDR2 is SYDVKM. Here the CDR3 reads CASSLVFGGADTQYF. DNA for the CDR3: TGTGCCAGCAGTTTAGTATTTGGGGGCGCAGATACGCAGTATTTT.

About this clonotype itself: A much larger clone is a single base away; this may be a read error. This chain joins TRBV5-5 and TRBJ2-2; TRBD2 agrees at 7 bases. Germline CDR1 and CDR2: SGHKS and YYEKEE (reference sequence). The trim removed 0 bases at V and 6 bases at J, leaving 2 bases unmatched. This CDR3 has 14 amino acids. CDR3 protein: CASSLERDSGELFF. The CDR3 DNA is TGTGCCAGCAGCTTGGAGCGGGACTCCGGGGAGCTGTTTTTT. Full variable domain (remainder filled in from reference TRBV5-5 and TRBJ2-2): DAGVTQSPTHLIKTRGQQVTLRCSPISGHKSVSWYQQVLGQGPQFIFQYYEKEERGRGNFPDRFSARQFPNYSSELNVNALLLGDSALYLCASSLERDSGELFFGEGSRLTVL.

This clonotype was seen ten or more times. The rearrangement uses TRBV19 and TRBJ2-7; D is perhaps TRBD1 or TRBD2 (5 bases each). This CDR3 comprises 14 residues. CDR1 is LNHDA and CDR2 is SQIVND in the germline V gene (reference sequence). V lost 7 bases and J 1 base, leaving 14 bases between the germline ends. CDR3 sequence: CASKGTASSYEQYF. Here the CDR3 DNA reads TGTGCCAGTAAGGGGACCGCCAGTTCCTACGAGCAGTACTTC.

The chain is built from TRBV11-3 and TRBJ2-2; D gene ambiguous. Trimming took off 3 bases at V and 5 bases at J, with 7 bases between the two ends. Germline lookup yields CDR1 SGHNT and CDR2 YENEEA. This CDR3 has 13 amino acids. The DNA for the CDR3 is TGTGCCAGCAGCTTTCGGAGTACCGGGGAGCTGTTTTTT. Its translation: CASSFRSTGELFF.

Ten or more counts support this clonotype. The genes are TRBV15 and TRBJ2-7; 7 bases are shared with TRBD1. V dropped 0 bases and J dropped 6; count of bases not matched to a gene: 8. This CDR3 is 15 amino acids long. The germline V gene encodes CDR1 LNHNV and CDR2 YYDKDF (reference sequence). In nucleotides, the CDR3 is TGTGCCACCAGCAGAGAACCGGGACAGCTAACCGAGCAGTACTTC. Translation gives CATSREPGQLTEQYF.

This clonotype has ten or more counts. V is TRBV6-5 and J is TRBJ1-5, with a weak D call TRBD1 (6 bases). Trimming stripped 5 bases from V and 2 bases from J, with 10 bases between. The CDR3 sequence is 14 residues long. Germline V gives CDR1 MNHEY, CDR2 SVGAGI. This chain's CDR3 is CASSTNRGNQPQHF. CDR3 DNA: TGTGCCAGCAGTACCAACAGGGGCAATCAGCCCCAGCATTTT.

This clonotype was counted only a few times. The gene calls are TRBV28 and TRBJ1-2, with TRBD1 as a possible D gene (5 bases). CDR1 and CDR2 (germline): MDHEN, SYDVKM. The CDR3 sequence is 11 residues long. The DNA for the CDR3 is TGTGTATCTGGGGGAGACTATGGCTACACCTTC. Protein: CVSGGDYGYTF.

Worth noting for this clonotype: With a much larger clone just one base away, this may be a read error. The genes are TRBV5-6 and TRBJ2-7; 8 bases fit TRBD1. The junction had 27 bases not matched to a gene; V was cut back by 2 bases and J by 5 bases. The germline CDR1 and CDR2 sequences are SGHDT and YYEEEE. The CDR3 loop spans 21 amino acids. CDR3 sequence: CASSFLAKGTGEQDLENEQYF. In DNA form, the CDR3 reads TGTGCCAGCAGCTTTTTAGCAAAAGGGACAGGTGAGCAGGATTTGGAGAACGAGCAGTACTTC.

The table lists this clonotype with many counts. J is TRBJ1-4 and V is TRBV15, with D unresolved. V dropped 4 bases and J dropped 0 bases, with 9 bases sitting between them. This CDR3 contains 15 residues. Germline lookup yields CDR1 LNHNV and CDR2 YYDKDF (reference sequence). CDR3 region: CATSIRAATNEKLFF. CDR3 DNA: TGTGCCACCAGCATAAGGGCAGCAACTAATGAAAAACTGTTTTTT.

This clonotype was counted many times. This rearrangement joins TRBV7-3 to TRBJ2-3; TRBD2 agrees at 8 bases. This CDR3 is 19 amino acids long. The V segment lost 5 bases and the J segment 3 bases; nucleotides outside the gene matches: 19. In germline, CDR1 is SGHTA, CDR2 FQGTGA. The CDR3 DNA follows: TGTGCCAGCAGCCACACTGATCCGAGGCTAGCGGGCTTGACAGATACGCAGTATTTT. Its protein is CASSHTDPRLAGLTDTQYF.